This T cell receptor (beta chain) emerged from a study of shared clonotypes between healthy human individuals. At a deep level, the assay was run. Unsorted PBMC DNA sequencing spanned ten immunoSEQ deep assay plates. The repertoire was sequenced with immunoSEQ multiplex PCR; TCRdb's copy has only in-frame clones and lacks some. The sample lists a few hundred thousand clones; about 80% were seen once. Findings and limits, study-wide: It was anticipated that sequencing depth would influence how many clonotypes donors shared. Limited genetic and exposure-history diversity came from having few donors.

The germline V and J ends were trimmed by 0 bases and 0 bases, with 10 bases remaining between them. The CDR3 covers 16 residues. CDR1 SGHRS and CDR2 YFSETQ come from the germline V gene. Note on this clone: Antigen specificity is unknown.

The sequence came from a middle-aged woman in good health. Some clones in this sample may be carry-over from other donors' samples. The sample comprised PBMCs. The chain carries TRBV5-1 and TRBJ1-3, with no clear D. CDR3 sequence: CASSLDSGNSGNTIYF. The DNA for the CDR3 is TGCGCCAGCAGCTTGGACAGTGGCAACTCTGGAAACACCATATATTTT.